Included here is one T cell receptor (beta chain) sequence, with context. Germline CDR1 reads MNHEY; CDR2 reads SVGEGT. V lost 5 bases, J lost 6 bases, and 15 bases lay in between. This CDR3 region has 14 residues. These data come from a study of blood T cell repertoires in COVID-19. Across the whole study: Samples came from the United States, Italy and Spain, spanning acute and convalescent COVID-19.

Authors' processing steps: Estimated nucleated cell counts came from reference gene primer amplification. Produced via immunoSEQ multiplex PCR; TCRdb's table is partial and in-frame only. V and J calls and clone size are those listed in that table; D and trimming were worked out from the DNA. In the table there are some 200,000 clones, less than 85% of which are singletons. The origin of this receptor is a woman aged 55-75 years with acute COVID-19. Sequencing was carried out using PBMCs or T cells enriched from blood (not recorded which). The genes are TRBV6-2 or TRBV6-3 and TRBJ2-3; D gene uncertain. CDR3 nucleotide sequence: TGTGCCAGCAGTCAGCAGGCGCATCAGGATACGCAGTATTTT. Amino acid sequence: CASSQQAHQDTQYF.